This T cell receptor beta chain was identified in a study of T cells in Graves' hyperthyroidism and ophthalmopathy. TCR beta CDR3 sequences were amplified from RNA transcripts. HTBI primers were employed in a first-round RT-PCR of the TCR CDR3. TCRdb recomputed calls from the multiplex PCR reads with MiXCR, one row per CDR3 protein. This table holds 200,000 to 250,000 distinct CDR3 sequences, less than 20% found once. Study-level points and caveats: Most thyroid clonotypes expanded above 0.001 were also detected in blood.

At least 3 on the Clinical Activity Score was recorded for ophthalmopathy patients, who also had NOSPECS grade at least 4 and duration under 3 months. Diagnoses were established using clinical symptoms, serum thyroxine and TRAb, thyroid ultrasound and orbital computed tomography. CDR3 length equals 16 residues. V dropped 10 bases and J dropped 0; count of bases not matched to a gene: 7. Germline CDR1 and CDR2: SGHVS and FQNEAQ. To note about this clonotype: The antigen remains undetermined.

The receptor was isolated from a woman in her late teens or twenties with Graves' ophthalmopathy. The sequenced sample was blood. V usage is TRBV7-8 and J usage is TRBJ2-6; the match to TRBD1 covers 9 bases. Here the CDR3 reads CATMGQGSSGANVLTF. Here the CDR3 DNA reads TGTGCCACCATGGGACAGGGAAGCTCTGGGGCCAACGTCCTGACTTTC.